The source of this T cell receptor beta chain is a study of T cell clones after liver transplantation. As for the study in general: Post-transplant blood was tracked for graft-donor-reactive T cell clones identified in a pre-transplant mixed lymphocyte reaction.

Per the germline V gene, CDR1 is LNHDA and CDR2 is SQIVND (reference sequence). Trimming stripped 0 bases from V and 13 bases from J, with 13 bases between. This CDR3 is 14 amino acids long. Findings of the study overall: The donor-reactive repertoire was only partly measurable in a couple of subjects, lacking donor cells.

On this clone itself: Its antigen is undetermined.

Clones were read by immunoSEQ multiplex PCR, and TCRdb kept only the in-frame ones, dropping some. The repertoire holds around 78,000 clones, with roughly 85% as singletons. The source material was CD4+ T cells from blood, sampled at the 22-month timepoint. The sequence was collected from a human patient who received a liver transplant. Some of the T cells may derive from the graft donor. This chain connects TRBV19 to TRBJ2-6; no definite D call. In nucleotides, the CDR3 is TGTGCCAGTAGTATAGAGAGGACGGCTTTGGTCCTGACTTTC. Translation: CASSIERTALVLTF.